This T cell receptor (beta chain) was recovered during a study of T cell repertoires in cytomegalovirus infection. About the study: Matching HLA type and CMV infection were both indicated by public TCR beta signatures.

Study results and caveats: Of the TCR beta families, the public ones yielded a cumulative frequency that identified carriers of CMV plus the relevant HLA. Dominating the ex vivo response were HLA-C-restricted CMV-specific TCR beta clonotypes.

Deletions cut 1 base from V and 9 bases from J, with 17 bases between. This CDR3 region has 15 residues. The germline gives CDR1 SGHTA, CDR2 FQGNSA. TCRdb re-derived calls from the reads in MiXCR, one entry per CDR3 protein. This sample has about 140,000 distinct CDR3 sequences, with about 6.5% found just once. This clonotype appeared many times. Its antigen is not known. This TCR derives from a human donor in good health (CMV status not recorded). Some clones in this sample may be carry-over from other donors' samples. The V gene is TRBV7-2, the J gene TRBJ2-3; D is perhaps TRBD2 (6 bases). The sequencing sample was made of PBMCs. CDR3 sequence: CASSLDLAGSSTQYF. The DNA for the CDR3 is TGTGCCAGCAGCTTAGACCTAGCCGGGAGTTCGACGCAGTATTTT.